A single count supports the clone carrying this T cell receptor (beta chain). Per the original methods: The authors estimated nucleated cell counts from reference gene primer amplification. Generated by immunoSEQ multiplex PCR, the TCRdb table keeps only in-frame clones and is missing some. The V and J calls and the clone size are those of that table, but D and trimming were determined from the DNA. Of fewer than 100,000 clones in the sample, more than 75% were seen once. V was clipped by 3 bases and J by 3 bases; unmatched bases: 7. The CDR3 has 15 residues. Germline V lookup: CDR1 SGHDT, CDR2 YYEEEE. These data belong to a study of blood T cell repertoires in COVID-19. Study as a whole: COVID-19 samples from acute and convalescent phases originated in the United States, Italy and Spain. T cells, B-cell-depleted T cells, or PBMCs provided the cDNA or gDNA that served as material.

Material: peripheral blood. V is TRBV5-6 and J is TRBJ2-7; TRBD1 matches at 9 bases. The TCR sequence derives from a human donor in a cohort sampled during active COVID-19. The CDR3 nucleotides are TGTGCCAGCAGCTACGGGACAGGGCTCCTCTACGAGCAGTACTTC. Translated: CASSYGTGLLYEQYF.